Below, 6 T cell receptor beta chains from the same sample are listed, as sequenced in a study of T cells in Graves' hyperthyroidism and ophthalmopathy (dated by TCRdb to the late 2010s). To prepare the library, multiplex PCR was applied. The instrument was an Illumina HiSeq 2000. Amplification of TCR beta CDR3 regions was carried out from RNA transcripts. The first round of RT-PCR for the TCR CDR3 was performed with the HTBI primer set and the Qiagen OneStep RT-PCR kit. The raw public data were reprocessed by TCRdb itself: fastp quality trimming at Q25, MiXCR clonotype calling, in-frame beta chains only. Rows matching on CDR3 protein sequence are summarized as one entry with the most common DNA and genes. In this sample the table shows a few hundred thousand distinct CDR3 sequences, roughly 15% of which occur a single time. The top ten hold roughly 21% of the sample. Material: blood. These receptors originate from a woman aged 25 to 39 with Graves' ophthalmopathy.

This clonotype has a handful of counts. V usage is TRBV6-1 and J usage is TRBJ2-1; 8 bases match TRBD2. This CDR3 comprises 15 residues. V lost 6 bases, J lost 3 bases, and 7 bases stayed unmatched. Germline V gene data show CDR1 as MNHNS and CDR2 as SASEGT. The CDR3 region has the DNA TGTGCCAGCAGGGGAGCGGGGGTCCACTACAATGAGCAGTTCTTC. Its translation is CASRGAGVHYNEQFF.

This clonotype has ten or more counts. The rearrangement uses TRBV7-2 and TRBJ2-3, with 9 positions matching TRBD2. There are 17 residues in the CDR3. Germline V gene lookup returns CDR1 SGHTA and CDR2 FQGNSA. Losses at the gene ends were 2 bases for V and 0 bases for J; bases not matched to a gene: 6. CDR3 amino acids: CASSLRGGASSTDTQYF. Here the CDR3 DNA reads TGTGCCAGCAGCTTACGCGGGGGGGCCTCTAGCACAGATACGCAGTATTTT.

This clonotype was picked up many times. The J gene is TRBJ2-3, the V gene TRBV2; 7 bases are a match to TRBD1. Trimming removed 6 bases from V and 0 bases from J; junction bases left unmatched: 3. The CDR3 spans 14 residues. Germline CDR1 and CDR2: SNHLY and FYNNEI. CDR3 residues: CASRRQGSTDTQYF. Written as DNA, the CDR3 is TGTGCCAGCAGAAGACAGGGTAGCACAGATACGCAGTATTTT.

This clonotype was observed a handful of times. The V gene is TRBV7-9, the J gene TRBJ2-7, with D possibly matching TRBD1 (5 bases). The CDR3 consists of 12 residues. Deletions cut 4 bases from V and 5 bases from J, with 9 bases between. The germline gives CDR1 SEHNR, CDR2 FQNEAQ (reference sequence). CDR3 sequence: CASSWGPNEQYF. The CDR3 DNA follows: TGTGCCAGCAGCTGGGGCCCGAACGAGCAGTACTTC.

There are a few counts of this clonotype. This chain uses TRBV6-1 with TRBJ1-1; 7 positions match TRBD1. CDR1 and CDR2 (germline): MNHNS, SASEGT. Germline trimming cut 1 base from V and 3 bases from J; bases unmatched to any gene: 5. The CDR3 covers 15 residues. CDR3 amino acids: CASSEVGGTDTEAFF. The CDR3 DNA follows: TGTGCCAGCAGTGAAGTTGGAGGGACAGACACTGAAGCTTTCTTT.

The V gene is TRBV20-1, the J gene TRBJ2-5, with 9 bases that match TRBD1. The CDR3 is 14 amino acids. CDR1 is DFQATT and CDR2 is SNEGSKA in the germline V gene (reference sequence). V shed 6 bases and J 5 bases; nucleotides not matched to a gene: 10. CDR3 loop: CSAPVGQGPETQYF. Written as DNA, the CDR3 is TGCAGTGCCCCTGTGGGACAGGGCCCGGAGACCCAGTACTTC.